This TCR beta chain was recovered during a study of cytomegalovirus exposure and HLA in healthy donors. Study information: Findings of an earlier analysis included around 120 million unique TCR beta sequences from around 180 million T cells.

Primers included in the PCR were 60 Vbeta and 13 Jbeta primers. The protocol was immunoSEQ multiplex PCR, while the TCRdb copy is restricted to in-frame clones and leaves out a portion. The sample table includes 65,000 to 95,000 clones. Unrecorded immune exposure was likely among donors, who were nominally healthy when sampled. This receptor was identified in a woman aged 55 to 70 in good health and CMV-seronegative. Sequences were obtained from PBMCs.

DNA for the CDR3: TGCGCCAGCAGCCCCCCAATACAGGGGCCGCCCCACTACGAGCAGTACTTC. Residues: CASSPPIQGPPHYEQYF. The rearrangement joins TRBV4-3 to TRBJ2-7; 7 bases map to TRBD1. The V gene's germline CDR1 is LGHNA and CDR2 YSLEER. The CDR3 sequence is 17 residues long. The J segment lost 3 bases and the V segment lost 4 bases, leaving 15 bases of the junction unmatched.